This TCR beta chain is from a study of CD8 T cells in Susac syndrome. Overall study findings and caveats: Only a relatively small number of individuals were included in the TCR sequencing and HLA analysis.

After extraction with the RNeasy kit, roughly 0.45 to 1 ug of the RNA was reverse transcribed using random hexamers. A single record per CDR3 protein comes from TCRdb applying MiXCR to the immunoSEQ multiplex PCR reads. The sample yields roughly 120,000 distinct CDR3 sequences, less than 95% seen once. Worth noting for this clonotype: Its antigen is as yet unknown.

This CDR3 has 11 amino acids. The germline V and J ends were trimmed by 4 bases and 11 bases, with 10 bases remaining between them. CDR1 and CDR2 (germline): LGHDT, YNNKEL (reference sequence). What was sequenced was CD4+ T cells from PBMCs. This clonotype was obtained from a human donor with multiple sclerosis. The chain combines TRBV3-1 with TRBJ2-3; the D gene is possibly TRBD2 (6 bases). CDR3 region: CASSRDSRQYF. CDR3 sequence (DNA): TGTGCCAGCAGCCGGGACTCCCGGCAGTATTTT.